The text below deals with one T cell receptor beta chain. Its cognate antigen is unknown. The sample's time point: healthy volunteer bleed at 6 weeks. The starting material, unfractionated whole blood, was used for total RNA extraction. CDR3 length equals 14 residues. V lost 1 base, J lost 0 bases, and 7 bases lay in between. Germline CDR1 SGHNT, CDR2 YYREEE (reference sequence). The study used a library that attached unique molecular identifiers to individual cDNA molecules. TCRdb itself ran the RACE reads through MiXCR, one entry per CDR3 protein. The data contain about 79,000 distinct CDR3 sequences, under 10% of them singletons. This entry comes from a study of human T cells and chemical hapten exposure. Study-wide points: The number of TCRs above 1 in 1000 frequency did not change after DPC sensitization.

The chain links TRBV5-4 to TRBJ2-5; D possibly corresponds to TRBD1 (5 bases). Sequences were obtained from whole blood. This sequence was found in a male donor in good health. Some clones in this sample may be carry-over from other donors' samples. CDR3 in amino acids: CASSLNRYQETQYF. The CDR3 nucleotides read TGTGCCAGCAGCTTGAACAGGTACCAAGAGACCCAGTACTTC. The full variable domain, completed using reference TRBV5-4 and TRBJ2-5, is ETGVTQSPTHLIKTRGQQVTLRCSSQSGHNTVSWYQQALGQGPQFIFQYYREEENGRGNFPPRFSGLQFPNYSSELNVNALELDDSALYLCASSLNRYQETQYFGPGTRLLVL.